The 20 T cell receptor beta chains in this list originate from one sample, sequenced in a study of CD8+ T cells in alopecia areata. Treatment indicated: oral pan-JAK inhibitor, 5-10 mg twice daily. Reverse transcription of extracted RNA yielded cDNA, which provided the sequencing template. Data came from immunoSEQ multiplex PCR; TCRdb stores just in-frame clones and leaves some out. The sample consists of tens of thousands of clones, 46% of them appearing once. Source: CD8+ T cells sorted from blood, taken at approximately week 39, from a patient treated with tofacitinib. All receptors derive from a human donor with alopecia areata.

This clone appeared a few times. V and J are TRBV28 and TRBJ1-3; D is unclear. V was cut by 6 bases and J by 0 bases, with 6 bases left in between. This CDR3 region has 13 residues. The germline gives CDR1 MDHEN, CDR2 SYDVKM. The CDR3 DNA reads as TGTGCCAGCAGAGTCAGCTCTGGAAACACCATATATTTT. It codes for CASRVSSGNTIYF.

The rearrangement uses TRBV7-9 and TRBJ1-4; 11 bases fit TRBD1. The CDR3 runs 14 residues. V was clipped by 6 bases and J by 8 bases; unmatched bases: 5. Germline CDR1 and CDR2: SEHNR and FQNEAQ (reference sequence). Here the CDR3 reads CASRSGQGDEKLFF. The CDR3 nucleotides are TGTGCCAGCAGGTCGGGACAGGGGGACGAAAAACTGTTTTTT.

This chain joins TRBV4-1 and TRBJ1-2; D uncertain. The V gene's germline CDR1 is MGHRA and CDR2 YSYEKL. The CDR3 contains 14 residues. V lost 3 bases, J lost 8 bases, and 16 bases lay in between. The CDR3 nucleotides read TGCGCCAGCAGCCACGCCTCAGCGGCCGAGGGCTACACCTTC. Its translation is CASSHASAAEGYTF.

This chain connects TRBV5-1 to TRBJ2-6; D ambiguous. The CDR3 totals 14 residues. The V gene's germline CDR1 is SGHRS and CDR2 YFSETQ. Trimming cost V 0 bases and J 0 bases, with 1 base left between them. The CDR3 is CASSLVSGANVLTF. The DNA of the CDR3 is TGCGCCAGCAGCTTGGTCTCTGGGGCCAACGTCCTGACTTTC.

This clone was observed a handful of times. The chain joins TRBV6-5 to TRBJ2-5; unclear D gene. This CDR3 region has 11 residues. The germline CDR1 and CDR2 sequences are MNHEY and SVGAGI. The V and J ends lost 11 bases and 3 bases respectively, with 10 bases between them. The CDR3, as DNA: TGTGCCTCTCCTCAGAAAGAGACCCAGTACTTC. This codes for CASPQKETQYF.

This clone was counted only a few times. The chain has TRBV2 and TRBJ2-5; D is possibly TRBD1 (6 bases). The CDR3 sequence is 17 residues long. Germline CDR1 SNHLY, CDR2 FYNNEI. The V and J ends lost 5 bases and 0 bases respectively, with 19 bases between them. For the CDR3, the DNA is TGTGCCAGCAGTCCGGCTACTTTACAGGGCAACCAAGAGACCCAGTACTTC. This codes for CASSPATLQGNQETQYF.

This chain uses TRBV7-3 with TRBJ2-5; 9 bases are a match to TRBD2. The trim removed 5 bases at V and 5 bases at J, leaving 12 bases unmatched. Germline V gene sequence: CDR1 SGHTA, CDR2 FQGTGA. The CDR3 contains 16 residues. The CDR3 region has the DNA TGTGCCAGCAGCCCTGATAGTAGCGGGAGATGGGAGACCCAGTACTTC. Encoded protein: CASSPDSSGRWETQYF.

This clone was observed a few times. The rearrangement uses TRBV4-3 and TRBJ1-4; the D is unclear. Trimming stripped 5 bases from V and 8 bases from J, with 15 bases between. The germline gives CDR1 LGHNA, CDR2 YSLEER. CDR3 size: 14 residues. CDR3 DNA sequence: TGCGCCAGCAGCATGCGGGGTTTTGAGGAAAAACTGTTTTTT. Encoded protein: CASSMRGFEEKLFF.

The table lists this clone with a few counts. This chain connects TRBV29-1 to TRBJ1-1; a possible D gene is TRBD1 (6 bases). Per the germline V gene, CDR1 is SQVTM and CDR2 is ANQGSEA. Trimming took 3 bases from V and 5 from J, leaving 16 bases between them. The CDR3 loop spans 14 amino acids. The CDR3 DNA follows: TGCAGCGTTGAGGGTCCTCAGGGGCGAACTGAAGCTTTCTTT. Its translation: CSVEGPQGRTEAFF.

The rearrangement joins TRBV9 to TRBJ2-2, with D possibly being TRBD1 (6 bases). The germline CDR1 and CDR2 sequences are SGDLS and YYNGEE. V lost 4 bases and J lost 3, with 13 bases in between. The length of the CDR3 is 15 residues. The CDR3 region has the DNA TGTGCCAGCAGCCACCGACAGGAGCACACCGGGGAGCTGTTTTTT. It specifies CASSHRQEHTGELFF.

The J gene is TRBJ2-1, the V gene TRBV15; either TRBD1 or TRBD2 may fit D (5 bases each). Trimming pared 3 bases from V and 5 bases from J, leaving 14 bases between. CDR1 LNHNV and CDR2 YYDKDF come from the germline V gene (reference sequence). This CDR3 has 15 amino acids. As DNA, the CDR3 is TGTGCCACCAGCAGGATACGGGACGGGGACAATGAGCAGTTCTTC. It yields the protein CATSRIRDGDNEQFF.

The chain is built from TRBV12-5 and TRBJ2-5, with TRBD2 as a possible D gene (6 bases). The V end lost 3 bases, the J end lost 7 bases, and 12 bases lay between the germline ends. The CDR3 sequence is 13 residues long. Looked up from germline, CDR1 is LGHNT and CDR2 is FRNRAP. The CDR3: CASGFAGSGTQYF. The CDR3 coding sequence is TGTGCTAGTGGTTTCGCCGGGAGTGGGACCCAGTACTTC.

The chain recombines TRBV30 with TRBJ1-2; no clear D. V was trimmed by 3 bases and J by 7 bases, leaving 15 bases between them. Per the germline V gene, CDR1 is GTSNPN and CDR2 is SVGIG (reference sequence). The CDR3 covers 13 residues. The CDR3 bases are TGTGCCTGGAGGGCAAAGGAGGTTCGTGGCTACACCTTC. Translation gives CAWRAKEVRGYTF.

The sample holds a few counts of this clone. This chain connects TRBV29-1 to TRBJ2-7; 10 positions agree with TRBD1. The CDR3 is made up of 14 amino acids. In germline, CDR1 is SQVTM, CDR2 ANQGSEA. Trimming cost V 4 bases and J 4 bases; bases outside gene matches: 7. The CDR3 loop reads CSVVGDRGIYEQYF. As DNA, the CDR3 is TGCAGCGTTGTGGGGGACAGGGGAATATACGAGCAGTACTTC.

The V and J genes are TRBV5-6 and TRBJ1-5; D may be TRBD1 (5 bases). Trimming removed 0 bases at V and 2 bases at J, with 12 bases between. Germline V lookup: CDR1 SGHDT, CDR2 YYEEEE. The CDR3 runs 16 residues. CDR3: CASSLVGESGNQPQHF. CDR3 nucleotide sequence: TGTGCCAGCAGCTTGGTAGGGGAGAGTGGCAATCAGCCCCAGCATTTT.

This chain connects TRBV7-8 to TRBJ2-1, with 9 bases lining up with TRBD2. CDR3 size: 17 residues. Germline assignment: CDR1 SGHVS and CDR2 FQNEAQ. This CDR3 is CASVIWVAGVGGNEQFF. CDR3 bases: TGTGCGAGCGTTATCTGGGTAGCGGGAGTTGGGGGCAATGAGCAGTTCTTC.

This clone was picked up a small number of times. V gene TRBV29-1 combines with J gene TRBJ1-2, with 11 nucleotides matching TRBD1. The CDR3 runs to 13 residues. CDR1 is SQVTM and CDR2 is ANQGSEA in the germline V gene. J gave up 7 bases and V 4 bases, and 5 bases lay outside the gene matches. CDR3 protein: CSVVGTGGPGYTF. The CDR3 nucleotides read TGCAGCGTTGTCGGGACAGGGGGGCCTGGCTACACCTTC. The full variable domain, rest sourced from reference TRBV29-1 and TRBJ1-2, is SAVISQKPSRDICQRGTSLTIQCQVDSQVTMMFWYRQQPGQSLTLIATANQGSEATYESGFVIDKFPISRPNLTFSTLTVSNMSPEDSSIYLCSVVGTGGPGYTFGSGTRLTVV.

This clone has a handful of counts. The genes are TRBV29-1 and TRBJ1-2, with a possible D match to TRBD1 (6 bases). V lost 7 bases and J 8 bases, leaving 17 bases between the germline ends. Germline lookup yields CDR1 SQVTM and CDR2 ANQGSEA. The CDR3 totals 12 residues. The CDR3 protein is CSGGPGIRGYTF. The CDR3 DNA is TGCAGCGGGGGGCCAGGGATCCGCGGCTACACCTTC.

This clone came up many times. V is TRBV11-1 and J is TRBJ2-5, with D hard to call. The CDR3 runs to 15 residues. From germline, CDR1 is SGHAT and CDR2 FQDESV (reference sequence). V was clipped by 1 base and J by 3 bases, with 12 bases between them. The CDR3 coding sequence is TGTGCCAGCAGCTTAGGGTCGGCCTTGGAAGAGACCCAGTACTTC. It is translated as CASSLGSALEETQYF.

CDR3 nucleotides: TGTGCCAGCAGCCCGTCGTCCTACGAGCAGTACTTC. It is translated as CASSPSSYEQYF. The J gene is TRBJ2-7, the V gene TRBV11-2; no clear D gene. V gave up 5 bases and J gave up 1 base, with 6 bases separating them. The V gene's germline CDR1 is SGHAT and CDR2 FQNNGV. The CDR3 sequence is 12 residues long.